The 18 T cell receptor beta chains in this list originate from one sample, sequenced in a study of cytomegalovirus exposure and HLA in healthy donors. TCRdb keeps only in-frame clones here, not all; method: immunoSEQ multiplex PCR. The repertoire holds fewer than 120,000 clones, with over 85% as singletons. Specimen: PBMCs. The receptor source for this set is a woman between 18 and 29 years old in good health and CMV-seronegative.

V usage is TRBV4-1 and J usage is TRBJ1-1; D gene uncertain. Germline V gene sequence: CDR1 MGHRA, CDR2 YSYEKL. Trimming removed 0 bases at V and 1 base at J, with 6 bases between. The CDR3 totals 14 residues. The CDR3 here is CASSQDTTNTEAFF. The CDR3 region has the DNA TGCGCCAGCAGCCAAGATACAACGAACACTGAAGCTTTCTTT.

The gene calls are TRBV20-1 and TRBJ1-2; D is unresolved. This CDR3 contains 11 residues. V lost 2 bases to trimming and J lost 7 bases, with 8 bases between them. The germline V gene encodes CDR1 DFQATT and CDR2 SNEGSKA (reference sequence). The CDR3 spells CSARRGSGYTF. CDR3 DNA: TGCAGTGCTAGAAGAGGCTCTGGCTACACCTTC.

The V call is TRBV14, the J call TRBJ1-1, with D perhaps TRBD1 (6 bases). V was shortened by 2 bases and J by 11 bases, with 12 bases between the two germline ends. CDR1 SGHDN and CDR2 FVKESK come from the germline V gene. This CDR3 has 12 residues. CDR3 residues: CASSQIGGWAFF. Here the CDR3 DNA reads TGTGCCAGCAGCCAAATTGGGGGCTGGGCTTTCTTT.

This chain joins TRBV5-1 and TRBJ2-5; D gene uncertain. V lost 0 bases and J lost 4, with 7 bases in between. The CDR3 contains 13 residues. The germline gives CDR1 SGHRS, CDR2 YFSETQ. CDR3 amino acids: CASSLAVVETQYF. CDR3 in DNA: TGCGCCAGCAGCTTGGCGGTAGTAGAGACCCAGTACTTC.

The rearrangement uses TRBV5-3 and TRBJ2-7; tentative D call: TRBD1 (6 bases). TRBV5-3 falls under the ORF class, with uncertain function. V was clipped by 8 bases and J by 2 bases, with 20 bases between them. The CDR3 is 15 residues long. In DNA, the CDR3 is TGTGCCAGCAGCACACCGGGACATGGGGCCTACGAGCAGTACTTC. Protein sequence: CASSTPGHGAYEQYF.

The V gene is TRBV6-5, the J gene TRBJ1-5, with D hard to call. CDR3 length: 13 residues. Trimming took off 2 bases at V and 4 bases at J, with 6 bases between the two ends. CDR1 MNHEY and CDR2 SVGAGI come from the germline V gene. CDR3 DNA: TGTGCCAGCAGTTACGCAGAAAATCAGCCCCAGCATTTT. Its translation is CASSYAENQPQHF.

This chain uses TRBV9 with TRBJ2-1; 10 positions agree with TRBD2. The V and J ends lost 0 bases and 7 bases, in that order; junction bases with no gene match: 7. The CDR3 sequence is 16 residues long. Per germline, CDR1 SGDLS and CDR2 YYNGEE. CDR3 amino acids: CASSVASGSYLNEQFF. The CDR3 DNA is TGTGCCAGCAGCGTAGCTAGCGGGAGTTATTTGAATGAGCAGTTCTTC.

In its sample, this clone was seen once. The V call is TRBV4-3, the J call TRBJ2-1, with D unclear. Germline-derived CDR1 and CDR2 are LGHNA and YSLEER. Between the trimmed V and J ends, which lost 0 bases and 5 bases, there was a span of 11 bases. The length of the CDR3 is 15 residues. CDR3 sequence reads: CASSQEVAYNNEQFF. The CDR3 DNA reads as TGCGCCAGCAGCCAAGAGGTGGCTTACAACAATGAGCAGTTCTTC.

The table lists this clone with many counts. Other DNA sequences of this sample code for an identical CDR3. The rearrangement uses TRBV7-8 and TRBJ2-7; 7 positions agree with TRBD1. Unmatched junction bases numbered 6, after V lost 5 bases and J lost 2 bases. CDR1 is SGHVS and CDR2 is FQNEAQ in the germline V gene. The CDR3 spans 14 residues. The CDR3 sequence: CASSPRQGPYEQYF. The CDR3 DNA is TGTGCCAGCAGCCCCAGACAGGGCCCCTACGAGCAGTACTTC.

The chain employs TRBV7-2 and TRBJ1-1, with unresolved D. CDR1 is SGHTA, CDR2 FQGNSA, per germline. Trimming took 6 bases from V and 1 from J, leaving 18 bases between them. The CDR3 is made up of 16 amino acids. The CDR3 sequence is CASRSGEGRGNTEAFF. CDR3 DNA: TGTGCCAGCAGATCCGGAGAGGGCCGGGGGAACACTGAAGCTTTCTTT.

This chain connects TRBV5-4 to TRBJ2-5; TRBD2 matches 13 bases. Germline V CDR1 and CDR2: SGHNT, YYREEE (reference sequence). The V segment lost 1 base and the J segment 7 bases; nucleotides outside the gene matches: 10. The CDR3 length is 17 residues. CDR3 amino acids: CASSLSGTSGNLGTQYF. In DNA form, the CDR3 reads TGTGCCAGCAGCTTGTCCGGGACTAGCGGGAATTTAGGGACCCAGTACTTC.

The chain has TRBV4-1 and TRBJ2-5, with D possibly TRBD1 on 6 matching bases. The CDR3 loop spans 14 amino acids. V was clipped by 1 base and J by 3 bases, with 9 bases between them. Germline V CDR1 and CDR2: MGHRA, YSYEKL. The CDR3 reads CASSQAPGEETQYF. For the CDR3, the DNA is TGCGCCAGCAGCCAAGCTCCAGGGGAAGAGACCCAGTACTTC.

The V gene is TRBV2, the J gene TRBJ2-5; 7 bases align to TRBD1. This CDR3 is built from 14 residues. Germline CDR1 SNHLY, CDR2 FYNNEI. After removal of 6 bases from V and 2 bases from J, the junction contained 6 bases not matched to a gene. CDR3 sequence: CASRHRGQQETQYF. The CDR3 coding sequence is TGTGCCAGCAGACACAGGGGACAGCAAGAGACCCAGTACTTC.

The genes are TRBV5-6 and TRBJ1-2; D gene unclear. V lost 6 bases to trimming and J lost 8 bases, with 20 bases between them. Germline V gives CDR1 SGHDT, CDR2 YYEEEE. The CDR3 loop spans 14 amino acids. CDR3 residues: CASTFAVETRGYTF. The CDR3 DNA sequence: TGTGCCAGCACCTTTGCGGTAGAAACGCGCGGCTACACCTTC.

The chain carries TRBV29-1 and TRBJ2-7; 8 bases map to TRBD1. CDR3 size: 17 residues. Germline V gene lookup returns CDR1 SQVTM and CDR2 ANQGSEA. V lost 7 bases to trimming and J lost 5 bases; unmatched junction nucleotides: 22. CDR3 amino acids: CSAGGRTGLAFSDEQYF. In DNA form, the CDR3 reads TGCAGCGCCGGAGGCCGGACAGGGTTGGCGTTTTCGGACGAGCAGTACTTC.

This clone has just a few counts. The V and J genes are TRBV14 and TRBJ1-1; D is ambiguous. The V end was cut by 6 bases, the J end by 0 bases, with 8 bases between. The germline gives CDR1 SGHDN, CDR2 FVKESK. This CDR3 spans 13 amino acids. CDR3 bases: TGTGCCAGCAGGTTCCAGGTGAACACTGAAGCTTTCTTT. Protein: CASRFQVNTEAFF.

This chain joins TRBV6-4 and TRBJ1-5; TRBD1 is a possible D gene (5 bases). V was shortened by 6 bases and J by 3 bases, with 15 bases between the two germline ends. Germline V gives CDR1 MRHNA, CDR2 SNTAGT. The CDR3 is 15 residues long. Here the CDR3 reads CASSPTPDTNQPQHF. The CDR3 DNA is TGTGCCAGCAGCCCAACTCCGGACACCAATCAGCCCCAGCATTTT.

The chain uses TRBV28 and TRBJ1-5; 11 bases line up with TRBD1. This CDR3 has 17 amino acids. V was clipped by 5 bases and J by 5 bases; unmatched bases: 11. Germline CDR1 is MDHEN and CDR2 is SYDVKM. The CDR3 is CASSTGTGGNWDQPQHF. Here the CDR3 DNA reads TGTGCCAGCAGTACCGGGACAGGGGGTAATTGGGATCAGCCCCAGCATTTT.